This record concerns one T cell receptor (beta chain) sequence. Trimming took off 4 bases at V and 2 bases at J, with 11 bases between the two ends. Germline values: CDR1 MDHEN, CDR2 SYDVKM. The CDR3 has 15 residues. The sample is drawn from a study of blood T cell repertoires in COVID-19. Original processing methods: Amplification with reference gene primers provided the estimates of nucleated cell counts. The data were produced by immunoSEQ multiplex PCR, yet TCRdb's version contains in-frame clones alone and is incomplete. The DNA gave D and trimming, while V, J and clone size come from that table. Altogether some 98,000 clones are present, 75% to 85% being singletons, with the ten largest covering 20% to 25%.

The TCR originated in a man in his 60s with acute or convalescent COVID-19. The rearrangement uses TRBV28 and TRBJ1-4; D may be TRBD1 (5 bases). The sequenced material came from peripheral blood. DNA for the CDR3: TGTGCCAGCAGTTCAACAGGTCCCACTAATGAAAAACTGTTTTTT. Its translation: CASSSTGPTNEKLFF.